A single T cell receptor beta chain is shown here with its context. Antigen specificity is unknown. The source of the sample is a study of shared clonotypes between healthy human individuals. Points from the study as a whole: Deeper or shallower sequencing was expected to change how clonotypes are shared among donors. Compared with memory subsets, naive subsets generally had larger estimated richness.

Sequencing used immunoSEQ multiplex PCR; TCRdb keeps in-frame clones, though not all of them. The sample holds more than 2,000,000 clones, approximately 95% seen once. The CDR3 runs 15 residues. V dropped 0 bases and J dropped 0 bases, with 9 bases sitting between them. The germline gives CDR1 SQVTM, CDR2 ANQGSEA. All the donors were Caucasian adults who lived in Nashville, Tennessee. This chain connects TRBV29-1 to TRBJ1-3, with D maybe TRBD1 (5 bases). The sequencing sample was made of naive CD4+ T cells from PBMCs. Subset: CD45RA+ positively selected. The origin of this receptor is a man aged 18-30 years in good health. Some clones in this sample may be carry-over from other donors' samples. Here the CDR3 reads CSVEENRPSGNTIYF. The CDR3 DNA is TGCAGCGTTGAAGAGAACAGGCCCTCTGGAAACACCATATATTTT.